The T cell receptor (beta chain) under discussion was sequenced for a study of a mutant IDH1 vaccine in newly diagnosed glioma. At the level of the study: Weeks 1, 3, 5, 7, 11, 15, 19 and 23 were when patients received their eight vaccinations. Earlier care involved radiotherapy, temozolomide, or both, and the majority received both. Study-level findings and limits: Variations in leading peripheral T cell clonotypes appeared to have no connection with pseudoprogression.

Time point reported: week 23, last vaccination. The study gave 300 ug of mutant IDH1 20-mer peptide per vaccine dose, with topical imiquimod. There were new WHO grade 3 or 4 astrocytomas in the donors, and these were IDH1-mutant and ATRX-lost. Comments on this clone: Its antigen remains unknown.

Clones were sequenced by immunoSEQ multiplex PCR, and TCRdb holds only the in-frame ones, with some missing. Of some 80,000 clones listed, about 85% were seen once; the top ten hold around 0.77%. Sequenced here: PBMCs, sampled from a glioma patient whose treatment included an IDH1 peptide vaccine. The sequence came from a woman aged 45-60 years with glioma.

DNA of the CDR3: TGCGCCAGCAGCTACGGCGGGAGGGCCAATGAGCAGTTCTTC. Encoded protein: CASSYGGRANEQFF. The J gene is TRBJ2-1, the V gene TRBV5-1; 9 positions match TRBD2. This CDR3 comprises 14 residues. Germline V gene sequence: CDR1 SGHRS, CDR2 YFSETQ. The trim removed 3 bases at V and 6 bases at J, leaving 4 bases unmatched.